This TCR beta chain was sequenced during a study of shared T cell receptors in the human thymus. This CDR3 spans 17 amino acids. Germline loops: CDR1 KGHSH, CDR2 LQKENI. The trim removed 3 bases at V and 2 bases at J, leaving 13 bases unmatched. Assay: immunoSEQ multiplex PCR; the TCRdb copy retains only in-frame clones and omits some. The table has hundreds of thousands of clones, 87% seen once. The same sample was also used in a study of human thymus T cells. That investigation notes: Corrective heart surgery yielded resections, and these provided the thymus tissue. Thymic and blood repertoires seemed to favor certain V and J genes. Thymic repertoires overlap heavily among unrelated individuals, related research has reported.

The sequenced sample was thymocytes. The chain carries TRBV18 and TRBJ2-7, with 7 nucleotides matching TRBD2. The sequence derives from a boy under three years old with a congenital heart defect. The CDR3, as DNA: TGTGCCAGCTCACCCCCCCTTTTCCCGCGGGAGCCCTACGAGCAGTACTTC. It translates to CASSPPLFPREPYEQYF. The variable domain in full, with the rest retrieved from reference TRBV18 and TRBJ2-7, is NAGVMQNPRHLVRRRGQEARLRCSPMKGHSHVYWYRQLPEEGLKFMVYLQKENIIDESGMPKERFSAEFPKEGPSILRIQQVVRGDSAAYFCASSPPLFPREPYEQYFGPGTRLTVT.